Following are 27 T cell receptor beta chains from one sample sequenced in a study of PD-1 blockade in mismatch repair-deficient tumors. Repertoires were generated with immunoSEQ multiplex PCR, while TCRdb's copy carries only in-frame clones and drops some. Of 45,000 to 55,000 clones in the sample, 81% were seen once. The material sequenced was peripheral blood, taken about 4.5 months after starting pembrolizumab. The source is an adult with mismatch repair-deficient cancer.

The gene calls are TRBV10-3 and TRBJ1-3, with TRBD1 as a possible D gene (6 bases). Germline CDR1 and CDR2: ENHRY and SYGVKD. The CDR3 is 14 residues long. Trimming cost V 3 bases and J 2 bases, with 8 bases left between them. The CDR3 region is CAISDTGTGNTIYF. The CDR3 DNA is TGTGCCATCAGTGACACAGGGACTGGAAACACCATATATTTT.

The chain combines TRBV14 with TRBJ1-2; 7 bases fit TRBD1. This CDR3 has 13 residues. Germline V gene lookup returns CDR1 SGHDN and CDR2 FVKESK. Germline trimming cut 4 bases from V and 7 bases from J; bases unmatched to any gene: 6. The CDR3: CASSPTGKLGYTF. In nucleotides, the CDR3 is TGTGCCAGCAGCCCGACAGGGAAACTTGGCTACACCTTC.

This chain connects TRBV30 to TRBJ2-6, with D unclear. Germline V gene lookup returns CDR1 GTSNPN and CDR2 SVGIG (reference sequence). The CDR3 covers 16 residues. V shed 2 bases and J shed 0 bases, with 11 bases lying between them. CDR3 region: CAWSLGSSSGANVLTF. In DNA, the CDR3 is TGTGCCTGGAGTTTGGGCTCCAGCTCTGGGGCCAACGTCCTGACTTTC.

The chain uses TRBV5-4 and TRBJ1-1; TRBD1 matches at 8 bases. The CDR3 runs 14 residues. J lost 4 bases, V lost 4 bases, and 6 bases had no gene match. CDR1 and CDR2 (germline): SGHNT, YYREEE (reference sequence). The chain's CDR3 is CASSTDRAATEAFF. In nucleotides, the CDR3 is TGTGCCAGCAGCACGGACAGGGCGGCCACTGAAGCTTTCTTT.

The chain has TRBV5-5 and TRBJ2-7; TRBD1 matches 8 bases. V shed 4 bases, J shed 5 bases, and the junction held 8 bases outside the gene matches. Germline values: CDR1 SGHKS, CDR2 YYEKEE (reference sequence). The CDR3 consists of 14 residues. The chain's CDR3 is CASSLDRGRDEQYF. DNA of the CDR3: TGTGCCAGCAGCCTCGACAGGGGACGCGACGAGCAGTACTTC.

CDR3 region: CASSRQGPHYGYTF. DNA for the CDR3: TGTGCCAGCAGCCGACAGGGTCCCCACTATGGCTACACCTTC. The chain uses TRBV7-2 and TRBJ1-2; 7 bases are shared with TRBD1. V gave up 5 bases and J gave up 3 bases; unmatched junction bases: 6. Germline V gene sequence: CDR1 SGHTA, CDR2 FQGNSA. The CDR3 totals 14 residues.

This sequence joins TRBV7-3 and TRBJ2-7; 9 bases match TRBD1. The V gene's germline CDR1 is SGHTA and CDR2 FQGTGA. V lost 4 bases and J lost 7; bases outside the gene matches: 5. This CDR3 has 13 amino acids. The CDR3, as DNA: TGTGCCAGCAGCTCGACAGGGGGAGGAGAGCAGTACTTC. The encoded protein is CASSSTGGGEQYF.

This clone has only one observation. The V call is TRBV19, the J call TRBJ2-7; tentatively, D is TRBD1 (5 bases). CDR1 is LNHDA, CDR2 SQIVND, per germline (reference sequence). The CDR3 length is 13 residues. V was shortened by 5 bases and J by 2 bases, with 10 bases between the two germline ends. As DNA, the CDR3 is TGTGCCAGTAGTTTACGACAGCCCTACGAGCAGTACTTC. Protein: CASSLRQPYEQYF.

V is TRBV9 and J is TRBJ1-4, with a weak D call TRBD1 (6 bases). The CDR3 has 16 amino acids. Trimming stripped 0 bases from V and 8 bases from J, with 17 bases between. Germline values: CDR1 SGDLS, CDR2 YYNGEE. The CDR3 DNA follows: TGTGCCAGCAGCGTAGAGTCGTCAGGGGTAGGCGAAAAACTGTTTTTT. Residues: CASSVESSGVGEKLFF.

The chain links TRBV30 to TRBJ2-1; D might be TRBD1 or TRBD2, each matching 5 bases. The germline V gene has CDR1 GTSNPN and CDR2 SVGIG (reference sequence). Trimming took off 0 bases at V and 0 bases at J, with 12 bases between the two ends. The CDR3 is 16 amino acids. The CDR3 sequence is CAWSVGRASSYNEQFF. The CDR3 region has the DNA TGTGCCTGGAGTGTGGGGCGGGCTAGCTCCTACAATGAGCAGTTCTTC.

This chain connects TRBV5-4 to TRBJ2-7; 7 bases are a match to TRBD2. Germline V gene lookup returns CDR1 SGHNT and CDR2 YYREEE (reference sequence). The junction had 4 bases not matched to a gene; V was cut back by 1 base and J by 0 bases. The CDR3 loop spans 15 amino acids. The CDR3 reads CASSLRGGSSYEQYF. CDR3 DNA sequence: TGTGCCAGCAGCTTGAGGGGCGGGAGCTCCTACGAGCAGTACTTC.

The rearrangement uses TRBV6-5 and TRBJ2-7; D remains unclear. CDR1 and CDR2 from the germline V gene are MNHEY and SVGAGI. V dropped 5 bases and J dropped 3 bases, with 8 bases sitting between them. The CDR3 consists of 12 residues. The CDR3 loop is CASSPDVYEQYF. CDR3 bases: TGTGCCAGCAGTCCCGACGTCTACGAGCAGTACTTC.

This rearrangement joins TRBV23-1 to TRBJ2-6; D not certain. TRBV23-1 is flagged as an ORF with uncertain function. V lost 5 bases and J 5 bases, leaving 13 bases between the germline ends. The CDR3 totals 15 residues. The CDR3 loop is CASSTQQSRANVLTF. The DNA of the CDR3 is TGCGCCAGCAGTACGCAACAAAGTCGGGCCAACGTCCTGACTTTC.

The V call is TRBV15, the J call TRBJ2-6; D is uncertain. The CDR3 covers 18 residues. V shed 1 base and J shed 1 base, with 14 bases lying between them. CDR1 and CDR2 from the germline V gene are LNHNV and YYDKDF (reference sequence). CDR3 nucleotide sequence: TGTGCCACCAGCAGAGGCGGCACCAGTACTTCTGGGGCCAACGTCCTGACTTTC. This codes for CATSRGGTSTSGANVLTF.

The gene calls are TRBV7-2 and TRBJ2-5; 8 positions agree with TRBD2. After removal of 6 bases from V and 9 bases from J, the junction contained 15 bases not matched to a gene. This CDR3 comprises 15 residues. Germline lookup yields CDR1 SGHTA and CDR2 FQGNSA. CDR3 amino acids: CASRTSPGGDRAQYF. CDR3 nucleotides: TGTGCCAGCAGGACTTCCCCGGGAGGGGATCGGGCCCAGTACTTC.

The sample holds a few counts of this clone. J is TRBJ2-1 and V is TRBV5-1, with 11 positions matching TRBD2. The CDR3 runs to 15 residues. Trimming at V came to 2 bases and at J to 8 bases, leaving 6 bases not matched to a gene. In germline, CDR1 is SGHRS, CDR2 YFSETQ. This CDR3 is CASSFPTSGDYEQFF. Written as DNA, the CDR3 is TGCGCCAGCAGCTTCCCGACTAGCGGGGACTATGAGCAGTTCTTC.

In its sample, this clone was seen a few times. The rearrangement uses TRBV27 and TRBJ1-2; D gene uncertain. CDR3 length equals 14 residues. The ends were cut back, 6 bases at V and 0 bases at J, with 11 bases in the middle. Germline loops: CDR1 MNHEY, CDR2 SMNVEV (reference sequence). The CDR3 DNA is TGTGCCAGCAGCCCCACGGACGCTAACTATGGCTACACCTTC. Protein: CASSPTDANYGYTF.

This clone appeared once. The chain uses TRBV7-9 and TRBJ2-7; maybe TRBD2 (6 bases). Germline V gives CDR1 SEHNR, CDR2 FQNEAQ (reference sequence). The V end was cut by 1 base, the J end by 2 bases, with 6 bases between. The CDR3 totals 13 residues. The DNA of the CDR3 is TGTGCCAGCAGCTTAGGACTAGCCTACGAGCAGTACTTC. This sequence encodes CASSLGLAYEQYF.

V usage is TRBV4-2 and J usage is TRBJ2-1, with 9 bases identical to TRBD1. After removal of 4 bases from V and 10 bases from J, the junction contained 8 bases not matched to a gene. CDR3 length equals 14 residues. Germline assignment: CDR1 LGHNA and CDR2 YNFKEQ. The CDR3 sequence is CASSPRGTGMEQFF. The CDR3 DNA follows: TGTGCCAGCAGCCCACGAGGGACAGGGATGGAGCAGTTCTTC.

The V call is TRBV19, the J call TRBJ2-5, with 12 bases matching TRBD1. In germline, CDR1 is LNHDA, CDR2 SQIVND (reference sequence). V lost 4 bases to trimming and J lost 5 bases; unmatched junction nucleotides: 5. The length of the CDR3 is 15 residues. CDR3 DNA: TGTGCCAGTAGTACCGGGACAGGGGGCTTTGAGACCCAGTACTTC. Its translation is CASSTGTGGFETQYF.

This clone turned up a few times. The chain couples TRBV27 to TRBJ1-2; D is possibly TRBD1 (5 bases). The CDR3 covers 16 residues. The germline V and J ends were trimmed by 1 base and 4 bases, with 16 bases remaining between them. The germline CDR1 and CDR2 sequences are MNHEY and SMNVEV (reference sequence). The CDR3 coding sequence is TGTGCCAGCAGTTTATTACCCTCGAAGGGGTTCTATGGCTACACCTTC. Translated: CASSLLPSKGFYGYTF.

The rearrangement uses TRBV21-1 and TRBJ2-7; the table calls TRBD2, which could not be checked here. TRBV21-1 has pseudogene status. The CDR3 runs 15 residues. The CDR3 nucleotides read TGTGCCAGCATCGATAGCGGGAGACGGGGAGCCGAGCAGTACTTC. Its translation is CASIDSGRRGAEQYF.

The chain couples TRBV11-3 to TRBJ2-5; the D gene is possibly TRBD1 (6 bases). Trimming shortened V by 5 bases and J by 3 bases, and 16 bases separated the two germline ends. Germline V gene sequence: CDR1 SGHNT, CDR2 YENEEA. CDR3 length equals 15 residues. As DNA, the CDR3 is TGTGCCAGCAGCAATAGGCGGCCAGGGGAAGAGACCCAGTACTTC. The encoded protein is CASSNRRPGEETQYF.

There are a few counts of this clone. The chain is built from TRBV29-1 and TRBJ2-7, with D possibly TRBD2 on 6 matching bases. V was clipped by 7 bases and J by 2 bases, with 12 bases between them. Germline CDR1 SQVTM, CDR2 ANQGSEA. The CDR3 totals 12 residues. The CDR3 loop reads CSGTRGPYEQYF. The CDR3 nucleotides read TGCAGCGGGACGCGGGGCCCCTACGAGCAGTACTTC.

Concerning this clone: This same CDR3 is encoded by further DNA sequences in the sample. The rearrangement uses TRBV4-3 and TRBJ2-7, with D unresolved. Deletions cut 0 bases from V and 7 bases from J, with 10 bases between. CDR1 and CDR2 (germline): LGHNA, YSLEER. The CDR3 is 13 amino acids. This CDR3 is CASSQDRGLEQYF. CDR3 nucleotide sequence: TGCGCCAGCAGCCAAGATAGAGGTCTGGAGCAGTACTTC.

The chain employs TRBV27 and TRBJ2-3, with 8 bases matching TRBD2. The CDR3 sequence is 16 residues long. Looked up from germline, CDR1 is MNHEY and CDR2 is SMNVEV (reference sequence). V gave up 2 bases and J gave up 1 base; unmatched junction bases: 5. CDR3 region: CASSLLAGGRTDTQYF. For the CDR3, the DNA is TGTGCCAGCAGTTTACTGGCGGGAGGACGCACAGATACGCAGTATTTT.

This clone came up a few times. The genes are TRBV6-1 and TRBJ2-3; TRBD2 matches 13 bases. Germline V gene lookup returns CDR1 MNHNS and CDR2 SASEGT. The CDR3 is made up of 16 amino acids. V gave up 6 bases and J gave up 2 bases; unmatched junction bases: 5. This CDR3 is CASSELAGGYTDTQYF. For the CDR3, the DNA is TGTGCCAGCAGCGAACTAGCGGGAGGGTACACAGATACGCAGTATTTT.